These T cell receptor beta chains were read from a single sample in a study of radiotherapy plus CTLA-4 blockade in lung cancer. Assay: immunoSEQ multiplex PCR; the TCRdb copy retains only in-frame clones and omits some. The sample lists tens of thousands of clones; 73% were seen once. Here the sequenced sample was peripheral blood, taken from a patient treated with radiotherapy plus ipilimumab. These receptors came from a human donor with non-small cell lung cancer who had stable disease on radiotherapy plus ipilimumab. Each CDR3 is given with its conserved first and last residue. D genes are given only for firm matches. Size tells how often a clone was seen (once, few, many) or the class of an expanded clone, and some rows leave it out.

14	TRBV18	NA	TRBJ2-7	NA	CASSHRTATYEQYF	TGTGCCAGCTCCCACCGGACGGCTACCTACGAGCAGTACTTC
14	TRBV19	NA	TRBJ2-7	TRBD2	CASSTQERGYEQYF	TGTGCCAGTAGTACCCAGGAGCGGGGCTACGAGCAGTACTTC
17	TRBV28	few	TRBJ1-1	NA	CASSLSSGGSLNTEAFF	TGTGCCAGCAGTTTAAGTTCGGGGGGCTCCCTGAACACTGAAGCTTTCTTT
18	TRBV7-8	NA	TRBJ1-2	NA	CASSLVGVGTSLIYGYTF	TGTGCCAGCAGCTTAGTGGGTGTCGGGACATCCCTAATCTATGGCTACACCTTC
15	TRBV7-2	once	TRBJ2-7	TRBD1	CASSINRDRTYEQYF	TGTGCCAGCAGCATCAACCGGGACAGAACTTACGAGCAGTACTTC
15	TRBV2	NA	TRBJ2-7	NA	CASNERITGTYEQYF	TGTGCCAGCAATGAACGGATCACCGGAACCTACGAGCAGTACTTC
13	TRBV7-9	NA	TRBJ2-3	NA	CASSSRQFPTQYF	TGTGCCAGCAGCTCCAGGCAGTTTCCTACGCAGTATTTT
13	TRBV30	few	TRBJ2-7	NA	CAWSVSLYYEQYF	TGTGCCTGGAGTGTATCCTTATACTACGAGCAGTACTTC
14	TRBV10-3	NA	TRBJ2-7	NA	CAISVGHPLYEQYF	TGTGCCATCAGCGTGGGACATCCACTCTACGAGCAGTACTTC
13	TRBV2	NA	TRBJ1-1	NA	CASTYTTNTEAFF	TGTGCCAGCACCTACACGACCAACACTGAAGCTTTCTTT
13	TRBV2	NA	TRBJ1-1	NA	CASSLLRNTEAFF	TGTGCCAGCAGTCTCCTCAGGAACACTGAAGCTTTCTTT
13	TRBV11-2	NA	TRBJ1-1	NA	CASSLYVDTEAFF	TGTGCCAGCAGCCTTTACGTAGACACTGAAGCTTTCTTT
14	TRBV9	few	TRBJ2-7	NA	CATPWGTRAGEQYF	TGTGCCACCCCATGGGGGACAAGGGCCGGGGAGCAGTACTTC
19	TRBV5-4	NA	TRBJ2-3	TRBD2	CASREAGLAGPEGPDTQYF	TGTGCCAGCAGAGAGGCGGGACTAGCGGGTCCCGAGGGTCCAGATACGCAGTATTTT
16	TRBV5-4	NA	TRBJ2-7	TRBD2	CASSRGLAGGSYEQYF	TGTGCCAGCAGCCGCGGACTAGCGGGAGGGTCCTACGAGCAGTACTTC
13	TRBV19	NA	TRBJ1-2	TRBD1	CASNQGARGGYTF	TGTGCCAGTAACCAGGGGGCCCGGGGTGGCTACACCTTC
15	TRBV5-4	few	TRBJ2-7	TRBD1	CASTRDSPSSYEQYF	TGTGCCAGCACCCGGGACAGTCCCTCCTCCTACGAGCAGTACTTC
15	TRBV5-1	once	TRBJ1-4	NA	CASSLREATNEKLFF	TGCGCCAGCAGCCTAAGGGAAGCAACTAATGAAAAACTGTTTTTT
13	TRBV6-5	NA	TRBJ1-1	NA	CASSYSLDSEAFF	TGTGCCAGCAGTTACTCGTTGGACAGTGAAGCTTTCTTT
12	TRBV11-2	NA	TRBJ2-1	NA	CASSLPANEQFF	TGTGCCAGCAGCTTACCGGCCAATGAGCAGTTCTTC
13	TRBV4-3	NA	TRBJ2-5	NA	CASSHGIQETQYF	TGCGCCAGCAGCCACGGTATCCAAGAGACCCAGTACTTC